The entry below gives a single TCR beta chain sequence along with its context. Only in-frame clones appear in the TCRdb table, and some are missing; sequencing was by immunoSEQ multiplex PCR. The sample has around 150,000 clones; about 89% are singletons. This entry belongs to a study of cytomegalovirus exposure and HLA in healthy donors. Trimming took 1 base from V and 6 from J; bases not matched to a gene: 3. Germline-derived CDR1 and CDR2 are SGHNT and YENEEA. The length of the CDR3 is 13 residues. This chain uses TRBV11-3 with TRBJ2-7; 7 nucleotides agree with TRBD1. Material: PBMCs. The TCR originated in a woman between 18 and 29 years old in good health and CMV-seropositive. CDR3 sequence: CASSLGYRGEQYF. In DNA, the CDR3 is TGTGCCAGCAGCTTAGGTTACAGGGGCGAGCAGTACTTC.